This TCR beta chain was sequenced in a study of blood T cell repertoires in COVID-19. As for the study in general: Acute-phase and convalescent COVID-19 samples originated in the United States, Italy and Spain. In each case, the material was cDNA or gDNA derived from T cells, B-cell-depleted T cells, or PBMCs.

The CDR3 runs 13 residues. The germline V gene encodes CDR1 KGHSH and CDR2 LQKENI. With 7 bases removed from V and 1 base from J, the gap between germline ends came to 10 bases. Per the authors' pipeline: The authors estimated nucleated cell counts from reference gene primer amplification. Assay used: immunoSEQ multiplex PCR; TCRdb lists only in-frame clones, some missing. Clonal size and the V and J genes are those of that table, whereas D and trimming came from the DNA. This table has 300,000 or so clones, 70% to 90% appearing once. The chain combines TRBV18 with TRBJ1-1, with TRBD1 as a possible D gene (5 bases). The receptor was isolated from a man between 18 and 35 years old who had recovered from COVID-19. Sequencing was performed on peripheral blood. The CDR3 nucleotides read TGTGCCAGCTGCCGGGGGGAGAACACTGAAGCTTTCTTT. Its protein product is CASCRGENTEAFF. Combining the CDR3 with reference TRBV18 and TRBJ1-1 gives the whole variable domain NAGVMQNPRHLVRRRGQEARLRCSPMKGHSHVYWYRQLPEEGLKFMVYLQKENIIDESGMPKERFSAEFPKEGPSILRIQQVVRGDSAAYFCASCRGENTEAFFGQGTRLTVV.